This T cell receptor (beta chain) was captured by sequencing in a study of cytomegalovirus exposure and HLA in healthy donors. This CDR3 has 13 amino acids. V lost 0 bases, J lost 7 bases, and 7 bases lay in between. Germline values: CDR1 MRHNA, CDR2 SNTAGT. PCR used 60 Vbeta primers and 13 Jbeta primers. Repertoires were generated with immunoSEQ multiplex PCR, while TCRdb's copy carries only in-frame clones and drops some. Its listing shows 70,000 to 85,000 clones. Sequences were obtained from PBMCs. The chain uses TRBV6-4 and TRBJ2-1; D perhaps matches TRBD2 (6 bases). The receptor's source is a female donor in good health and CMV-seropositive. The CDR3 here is CASSDSLANEQFF. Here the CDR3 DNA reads TGTGCCAGCAGTGACTCACTAGCTAATGAGCAGTTCTTC.